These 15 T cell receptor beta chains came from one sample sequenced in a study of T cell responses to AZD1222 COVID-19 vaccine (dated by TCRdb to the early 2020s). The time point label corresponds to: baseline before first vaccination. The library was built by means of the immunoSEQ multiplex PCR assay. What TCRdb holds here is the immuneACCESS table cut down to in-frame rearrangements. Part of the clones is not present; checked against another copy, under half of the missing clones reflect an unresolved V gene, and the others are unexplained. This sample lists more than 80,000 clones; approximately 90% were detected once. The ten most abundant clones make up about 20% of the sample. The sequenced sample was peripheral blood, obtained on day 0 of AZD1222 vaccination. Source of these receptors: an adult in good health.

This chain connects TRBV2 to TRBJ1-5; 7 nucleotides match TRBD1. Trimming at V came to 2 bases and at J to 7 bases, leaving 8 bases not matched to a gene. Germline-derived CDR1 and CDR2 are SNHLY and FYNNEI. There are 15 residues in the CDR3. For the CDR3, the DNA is TGTGCCAGCAGTGAATGGAGACAGGGTCACCAGCCCCAGCATTTT. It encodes CASSEWRQGHQPQHF.

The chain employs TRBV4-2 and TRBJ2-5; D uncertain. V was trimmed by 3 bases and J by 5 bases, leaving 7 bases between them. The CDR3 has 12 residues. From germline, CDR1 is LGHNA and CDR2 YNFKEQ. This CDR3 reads CASSQARETQYF. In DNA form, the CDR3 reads TGTGCCAGCAGCCAGGCCAGGGAGACCCAGTACTTC.

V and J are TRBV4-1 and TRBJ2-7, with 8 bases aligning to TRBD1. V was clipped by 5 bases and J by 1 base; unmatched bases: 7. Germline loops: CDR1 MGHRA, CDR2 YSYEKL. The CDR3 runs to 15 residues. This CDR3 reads CASSFGQGPSYEQYF. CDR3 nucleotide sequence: TGCGCCAGCAGCTTTGGACAGGGCCCTTCCTACGAGCAGTACTTC.

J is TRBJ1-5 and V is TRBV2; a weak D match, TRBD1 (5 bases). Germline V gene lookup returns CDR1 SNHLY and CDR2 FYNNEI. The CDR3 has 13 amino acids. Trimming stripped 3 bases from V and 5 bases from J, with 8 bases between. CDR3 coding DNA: TGTGCCAGCAGTGATTGGGGGGATCAGCCCCAGCATTTT. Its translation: CASSDWGDQPQHF.

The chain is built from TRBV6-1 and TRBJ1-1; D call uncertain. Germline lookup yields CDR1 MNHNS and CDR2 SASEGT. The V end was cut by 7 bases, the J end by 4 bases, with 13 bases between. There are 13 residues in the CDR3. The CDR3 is CASTLSLGTEAFF. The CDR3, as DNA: TGTGCCAGCACTCTGTCCCTGGGCACTGAAGCTTTCTTT.

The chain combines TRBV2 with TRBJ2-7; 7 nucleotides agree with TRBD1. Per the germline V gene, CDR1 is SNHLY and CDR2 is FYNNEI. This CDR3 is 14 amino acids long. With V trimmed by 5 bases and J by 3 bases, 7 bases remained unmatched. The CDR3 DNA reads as TGTGCCAGCAGTAGACAGGGTATTAGCTACGAGCAGTACTTC. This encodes CASSRQGISYEQYF.

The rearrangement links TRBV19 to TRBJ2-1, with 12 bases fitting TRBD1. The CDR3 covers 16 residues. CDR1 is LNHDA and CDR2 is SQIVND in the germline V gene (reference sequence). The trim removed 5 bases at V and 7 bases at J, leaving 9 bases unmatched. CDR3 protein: CASSFSGTGGFNEQFF. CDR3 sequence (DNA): TGTGCCAGTAGTTTCTCCGGGACAGGGGGCTTTAATGAGCAGTTCTTC.

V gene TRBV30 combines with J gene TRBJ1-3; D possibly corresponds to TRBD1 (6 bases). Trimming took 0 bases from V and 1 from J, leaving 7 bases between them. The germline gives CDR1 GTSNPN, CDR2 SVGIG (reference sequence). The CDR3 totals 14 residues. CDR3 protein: CAWSVDSSGNTIYF. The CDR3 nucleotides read TGTGCCTGGAGTGTGGACAGTTCTGGAAACACCATATATTTT.

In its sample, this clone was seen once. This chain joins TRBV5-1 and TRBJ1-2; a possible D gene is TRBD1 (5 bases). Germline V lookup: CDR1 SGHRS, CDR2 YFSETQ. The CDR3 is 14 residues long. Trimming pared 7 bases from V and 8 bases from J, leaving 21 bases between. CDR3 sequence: CASYPGGELGGYTF. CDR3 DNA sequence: TGCGCCAGCTACCCTGGGGGGGAGCTAGGAGGCTACACCTTC.

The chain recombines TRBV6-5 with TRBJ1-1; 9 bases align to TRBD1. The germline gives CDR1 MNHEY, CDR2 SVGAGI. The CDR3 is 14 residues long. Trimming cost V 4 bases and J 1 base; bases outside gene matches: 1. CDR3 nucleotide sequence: TGTGCCAGCAGTTCGGGACAGGGGAACACTGAAGCTTTCTTT. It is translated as CASSSGQGNTEAFF.

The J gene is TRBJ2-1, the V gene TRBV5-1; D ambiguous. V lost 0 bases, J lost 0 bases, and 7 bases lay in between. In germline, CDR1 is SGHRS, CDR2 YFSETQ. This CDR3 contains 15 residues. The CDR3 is CASSLEVSSYNEQFF. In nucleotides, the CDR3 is TGCGCCAGCAGCTTGGAGGTAAGCTCCTACAATGAGCAGTTCTTC. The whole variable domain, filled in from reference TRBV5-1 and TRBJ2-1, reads KAGVTQTPRYLIKTRGQQVTLSCSPISGHRSVSWYQQTPGQGLQFLFEYFSETQRNKGNFPGRFSGRQFSNSRSEMNVSTLELGDSALYLCASSLEVSSYNEQFFGPGTRLTVL.

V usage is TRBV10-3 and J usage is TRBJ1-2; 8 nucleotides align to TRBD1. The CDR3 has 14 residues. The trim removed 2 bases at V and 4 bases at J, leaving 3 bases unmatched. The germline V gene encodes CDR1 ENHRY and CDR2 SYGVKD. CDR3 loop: CAISEGQGSYGYTF. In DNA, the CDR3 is TGTGCCATCAGTGAGGGACAGGGCAGCTATGGCTACACCTTC.

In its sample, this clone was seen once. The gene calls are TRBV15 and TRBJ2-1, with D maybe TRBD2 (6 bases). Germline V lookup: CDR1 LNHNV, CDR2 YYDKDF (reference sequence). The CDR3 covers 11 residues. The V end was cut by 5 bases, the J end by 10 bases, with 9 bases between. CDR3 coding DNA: TGTGCCACCAGCGAAGGACTAGAGCAGTTCTTC. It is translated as CATSEGLEQFF.

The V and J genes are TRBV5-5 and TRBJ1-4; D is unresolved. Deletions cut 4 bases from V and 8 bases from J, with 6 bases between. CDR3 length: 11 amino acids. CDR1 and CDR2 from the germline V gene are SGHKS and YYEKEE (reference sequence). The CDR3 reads CASSGLEKLFF. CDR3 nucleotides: TGTGCCAGCAGCGGTTTAGAAAAACTGTTTTTT.

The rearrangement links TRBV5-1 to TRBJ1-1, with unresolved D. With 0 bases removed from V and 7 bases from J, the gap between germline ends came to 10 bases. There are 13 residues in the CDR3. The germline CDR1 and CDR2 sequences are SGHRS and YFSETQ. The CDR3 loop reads CASSLATVNEAFF. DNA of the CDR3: TGCGCCAGCAGCTTGGCCACTGTCAATGAAGCTTTCTTT.